These T cell receptor beta chains were read from a single sample in a study of cytomegalovirus exposure and HLA in healthy donors. Generated by immunoSEQ multiplex PCR, the TCRdb table keeps only in-frame clones and is missing some. The data hold over 200,000 clones, with 85% to 90% observed a single time. The specimen sequenced was PBMCs. These receptors all come from a woman between 18 and 30 years old in good health and CMV-seronegative. Each CDR3 is given with its conserved first and last residue. The D gene is left open where the match is weak. A clone size is listed for some rows: how often the clone was seen (once, few, many), or a class if it is expanded.

j_call v_call d_call clone_size cdr3_aa cdr3_nt
TRBJ1-2 TRBV11-3 . . CASSYGPGKTNYGYTF TGTGCCAGCAGCTACGGTCCGGGGAAAACTAACTATGGCTACACCTTC
TRBJ2-3 TRBV5-6 . few CASQPGLSTNTQYF TGTGCCAGCCAACCGGGACTTTCTACAAATACGCAGTATTTT
TRBJ2-5 TRBV5-1 . . CASSLEPPTGKEIQYF TGCGCCAGCAGCTTGGAGCCCCCCACAGGGAAAGAGATCCAGTACTTC
TRBJ2-1 TRBV5-1 . . CASSLDPGSENEQFF TGCGCCAGCAGCTTGGACCCTGGGAGCGAGAATGAGCAGTTCTTC
TRBJ2-5 TRBV30 . . CAWSALTVGETQYF TGTGCCTGGAGTGCCCTGACAGTGGGGGAGACCCAGTACTTC
TRBJ1-4 TRBV19 TRBD1 . CASSILDRSNEKLFF TGTGCCAGTAGTATACTGGACAGGTCTAATGAAAAACTGTTTTTT
TRBJ2-3 TRBV11-2 TRBD2 few CASSLRVGLRISTDTQYF TGTGCCAGCAGCTTAAGAGTGGGACTAAGGATCTCCACAGATACGCAGTATTTT
TRBJ2-1 TRBV4-2 . . CASSQVGTSYNEQFF TGTGCCAGCAGCCAAGTAGGGACTTCCTACAATGAGCAGTTCTTC
TRBJ1-2 TRBV4-1 . . CASSQATGKLSLYYGYTF TGCGCCAGCAGCCAAGCAACAGGGAAGCTCTCCCTATACTATGGCTACACCTTC
TRBJ1-1 TRBV6-1 TRBD1 . CASGRTGIGPEAFF TGTGCCAGCGGACGGACAGGGATCGGCCCTGAAGCTTTCTTT
TRBJ1-4 TRBV4-1 . once CASSRLQLNEKLFF TGCGCCAGCAGCCGTTTACAGCTAAATGAAAAACTGTTTTTT